The present TCR beta chain was sequenced within a study of T cell repertoires in cytomegalovirus infection. The CDR3 spans 16 residues. The germline CDR1 and CDR2 sequences are SGDLS and YYNGEE. Trimming removed 0 bases at V and 2 bases at J, with 15 bases between. TCRdb used MiXCR to reprocess the reads, holding one entry per CDR3 protein. Of about 190,000 distinct CDR3 sequences detected, roughly 27% appear once; the ten largest clones hold approximately 31%. Sequences were obtained from PBMCs. The sequence was collected from a human donor in good health (CMV status not recorded). Some clones in this sample may be carry-over from other donors' samples. V is TRBV9 and J is TRBJ2-7; the D call may be TRBD1 or TRBD2 (5 bases each). The CDR3 DNA follows: TGTGCCAGCAGCGTAGGTCCCTCGGGGCCGGCCTACGAGCAGTACTTC. This sequence encodes CASSVGPSGPAYEQYF.